Described below is a single TCR beta chain sequence and its context. What it binds is unknown. The CDR3 is made up of 14 amino acids. Per germline, CDR1 MDHEN and CDR2 SYDVKM. TRB rearrangements were amplified by touch-down multiplex PCR with mixed TRB-A/B primers. TCRdb reprocessed the multiplex PCR reads; each CDR3 protein has one entry and no DNA is given. Here the sample table reports around 3,000 distinct CDR3 sequences. TRB was amplified from about 260 ng of peripheral blood genomic DNA per sample. This sample is drawn from a study of T cell clusters in autoimmune cytopenias. Regarding the study as a whole: TRB repertoire shifts in secondary cytopenia and chronic lymphocytic leukemia mostly reflected lymphoma, not autoimmunity.

Sequenced material: peripheral blood. This chain links TRBV28 with TRBJ2-1; the TCRdb call, TRBD2, lacks DNA for checking. This receptor was obtained from a human donor with an autoimmune cytopenia or autoimmune hepatitis (not recorded which). CDR3 region: CASRQGLAYNEQFF. The full variable domain, its missing parts supplied by reference TRBV28 and TRBJ2-1, is DVKVTQSSRYLVKRTGEKVFLECVQDMDHENMFWYRQDPGLGLRLIYFSYDVKMKEKGDIPEGYSVSREKKERFSLILESASTNQTSMYLCASRQGLAYNEQFFGPGTRLTVL.